This record looks at one T cell receptor beta chain sequence and its context. The data belong to a study of cytomegalovirus exposure and HLA in healthy donors. Here immunoSEQ multiplex PCR was the method, and the copy in TCRdb shows in-frame clones only, minus some. The data show about 60,000 clones, around 93% seen once. Trimming took off 7 bases at V and 6 bases at J, with 19 bases between the two ends. Germline V CDR1 and CDR2: SGHRS, YFSETQ. The CDR3 sequence is 14 residues long. This receptor was identified in a woman aged 18-29 years in good health and CMV-seropositive. This chain links TRBV5-1 with TRBJ1-2; D might be TRBD1 (5 bases). Sequenced input: PBMCs. CDR3 coding DNA: TGCGCCAGCGGACGAGGACAACCGGGGGATGGCTACACCTTC. This translates into CASGRGQPGDGYTF.